This TCR beta chain was recovered during a study of tissue T cells after allogeneic stem cell transplantation. This clone was detected once. Here the gene names and germline are mouse. The read terminates 1 residue ahead of where the CDR3 ends, so the germline J gene completes it. This CDR3 has 11 amino acids. V shed 6 bases, J shed 5 bases, and the junction held 1 base outside the gene matches. The germline V gene has CDR1 GFQATS and CDR2 STVNSAI. Survey-depth TCRbeta CDR3 sequencing reported V/J genes and productive frequencies. Here immunoSEQ multiplex PCR was the method, and the copy in TCRdb shows in-frame clones only, minus some. The table has more than 45,000 clones, about three quarters seen once.

Specimen: sorted cells pooled from one or two spleens. The receptor was isolated from a pool of C57BL/6 mice in good health. J is TRBJ2-1 and V is TRBV20; the match to TRBD2 covers 7 bases. The CDR3 reads CGAWGDAEQFF. The DNA read from the CDR3 is TGTGGTGCATGGGGGGATGCTGAGCAGTTC.